The clone carrying this T cell receptor beta chain was picked up a small number of times. The sample belongs to a study of blood T cell repertoires in COVID-19. Study in general: Samples came from the United States, Italy and Spain, spanning acute and convalescent COVID-19. PBMCs, B-cell-depleted T cells, or T cells provided the cDNA or gDNA that made up the material.

Per the original data handling: Amplification of reference gene primers provided the estimated nucleated cell counts. Using immunoSEQ multiplex PCR, the repertoire was profiled, and TCRdb retains in-frame clones only, with some absent. V, J and clone size are those of that table, while D and trimming were read from the DNA. The sample consists of 250,000 to 350,000 clones, around 82% of them appearing once. The CDR3 contains 15 residues. Germline V gene data show CDR1 as SGHVS and CDR2 as FQNEAQ. V trimming: 1 base; J trimming: 6 bases; junction bases outside the gene matches: 8. This sequence was found in a woman aged 45-65 years with acute or convalescent COVID-19. This chain links TRBV7-8 with TRBJ1-1; 7 bases are shared with TRBD1. The specimen sequenced was peripheral blood. The CDR3 DNA reads as TGTGCCAGCAGCTTAGATGGGACAGTCCAGGCTGAAGCTTTCTTT. It codes for CASSLDGTVQAEAFF.